The following is a T cell receptor (beta chain) sequence with its context. It was with unique molecular identifiers that the TCRbeta library was prepared. Each CDR3 protein gets one entry after TCRdb re-called the PCR reads with MiXCR. The sample holds about 1,000,000 distinct CDR3 sequences, around 30% seen once. This entry belongs to a study of T-cell reconstitution after alpha-beta-depleted transplantation in children. This clonotype was sampled from a boy under two years old who had a stem cell transplant for SCID, so the T cells may come from the graft donor. Sequencing was performed on PBMCs, mostly from graft donor cells, taken 360 days after TCRalphabeta/CD19-depleted stem cell transplant.

In nucleotides, the CDR3 is TGTGCCAGCAGTTTTAAGGGACAGCCCCAGCATTTT. Its protein is CASSFKGQPQHF. The rearrangement uses TRBV12-3 or TRBV12-4 and TRBJ1-5, with unresolved D. The CDR3 has 12 amino acids. The V end was cut by 3 bases, the J end by 7 bases, with 7 bases between.